The 4 T cell receptor beta chains given below trace back to one sample, sequenced in a study of T cells expressing NK-cell markers (dated by TCRdb to 2020 to 2021). The method behind the library was 5' RACE. The sample was run on an Illumina HiSeq 2000. TCRdb reprocessed the reads; each CDR3 protein sequence makes one entry, and DNA is unavailable. For this sample, the table gives 300,000 to 500,000 distinct CDR3 sequences. Roughly 10% of the sample comes from the top ten. Specimen: blood T cells: a sorted CD56 or NKG2C T cell subset, CD4+ or CD8+ T cells, or bulk PBMC T cells (not recorded which). These receptors were obtained from a woman in her 50s in good health. Donor details come from another sample of the same person, matched by shared clones.

V usage is TRBV18 and J usage is TRBJ1-6; no DNA is available, so the TRBD1 call from TCRdb remains unchecked. Per the germline V gene, CDR1 is KGHSH and CDR2 is LQKENI. The CDR3 length is 15 residues. The chain's CDR3 is CASSALDSDNSPLHF.

V and J are TRBV20-1 and TRBJ2-3; the TCRdb call, TRBD1, lacks DNA for checking. CDR3 length equals 14 residues. CDR1 DFQATT and CDR2 SNEGSKA come from the germline V gene (reference sequence). The CDR3 is CSAVGDTTTDTQYF.

This chain connects TRBV12-3 or TRBV12-4 to TRBJ1-2. This CDR3 spans 16 amino acids. CDR3: CATSPGLNSLFYGYTF.

The rearrangement joins TRBV2 to TRBJ2-3; lacking DNA, the TRBD2 call made by TCRdb goes unchecked. Germline assignment: CDR1 SNHLY and CDR2 FYNNEI. This CDR3 comprises 19 residues. This chain's CDR3 is CASSPLAEWAETDTDTQYF.